Listed below are T cell receptor beta chains from one sample, sequenced in a study of blood T cell repertoires in COVID-19. This table comes from immunoSEQ multiplex PCR, and its TCRdb copy is limited to in-frame clones, with some not included. The sample carries approximately 260,000 clones, 89% recorded once. Sequencing used peripheral blood. These receptors were taken from a woman aged 40 to 50 who had recovered from COVID-19. Both conserved end residues are part of each CDR3. Fields, in order: V gene, clone size, CDR3 protein. The size of a clone is reported for some rows only, either as once, few or many, or as a class for expanded clones.

v_gene: TRBV7-2; abundance: once; CDR3aa: CASSLVADNEQFF
v_gene: TRBV9; abundance: NA; CDR3aa: CASTGGLENSPLHF
v_gene: TRBV30; abundance: NA; CDR3aa: CARRGSQLNTEAFF
v_gene: TRBV7-9; abundance: NA; CDR3aa: CASSFYGTPSYEQYF
v_gene: TRBV7-9; abundance: NA; CDR3aa: CASSHAGGWLDGYTF
v_gene: TRBV19; abundance: NA; CDR3aa: CASSMGYTGELFF
v_gene: TRBV9; abundance: NA; CDR3aa: CASRRTGTGGGKLFF
v_gene: TRBV2; abundance: once; CDR3aa: CASSVEGAVTEAFF
v_gene: TRBV28; abundance: NA; CDR3aa: CASSIGTSQQETQYF
v_gene: TRBV5-1; abundance: few; CDR3aa: CASTLTGGNTGELFF
v_gene: TRBV11-3; abundance: NA; CDR3aa: CASSILGGDSTEAFF
v_gene: TRBV2; abundance: once; CDR3aa: CASIELERMPFF
v_gene: TRBV6-5; abundance: NA; CDR3aa: CASTGSGGDTQYF
v_gene: TRBV6-5; abundance: NA; CDR3aa: CATSVPGDQSNEQFF
v_gene: TRBV5-1; abundance: NA; CDR3aa: CASSLGFGDTDTQYF
v_gene: TRBV18; abundance: NA; CDR3aa: CASSPPLAGGTDTQYF
v_gene: TRBV14; abundance: NA; CDR3aa: CASSQPKRGSQETQYF
v_gene: TRBV18; abundance: NA; CDR3aa: CASSPYIAGADTGELFF
v_gene: TRBV5-1; abundance: once; CDR3aa: CASSLTTGGFFRELFF
v_gene: TRBV3-1/TRBV3-2; abundance: NA; CDR3aa: CASSHGAQAKNIQYF
v_gene: TRBV28; abundance: NA; CDR3aa: CASRLGQSSYNSPLHF
v_gene: TRBV27; abundance: NA; CDR3aa: CASTLSGTTDYNEQFF
v_gene: TRBV27; abundance: NA; CDR3aa: CASSGRGGNTEAFF
v_gene: TRBV7-8; abundance: once; CDR3aa: CASSRGRDSAKFF
v_gene: TRBV29-1; abundance: NA; CDR3aa: CSVAASIADEQFF